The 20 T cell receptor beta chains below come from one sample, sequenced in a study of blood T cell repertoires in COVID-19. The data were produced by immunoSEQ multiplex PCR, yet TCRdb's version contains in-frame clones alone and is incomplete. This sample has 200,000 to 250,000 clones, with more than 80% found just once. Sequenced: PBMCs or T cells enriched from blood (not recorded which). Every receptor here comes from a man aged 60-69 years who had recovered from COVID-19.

The CDR3: CASSPGHRLEGNTIYF. CDR3 in DNA: TGTGCCAGCAGCCCGGGACACAGGCTTGAAGGAAACACCATATATTTT. V usage is TRBV11-2 and J usage is TRBJ1-3; weak D call: TRBD1 (6 bases). The length of the CDR3 is 16 residues. Germline V gene lookup returns CDR1 SGHAT and CDR2 FQNNGV. V dropped 5 bases and J dropped 4 bases, with 18 bases sitting between them.

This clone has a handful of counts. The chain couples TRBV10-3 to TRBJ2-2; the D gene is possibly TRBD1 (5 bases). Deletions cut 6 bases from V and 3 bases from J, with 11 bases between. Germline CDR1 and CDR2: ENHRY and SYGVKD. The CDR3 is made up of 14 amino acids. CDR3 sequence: CAIRPQGDTGELFF. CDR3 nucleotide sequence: TGTGCCATCAGGCCCCAGGGTGACACCGGGGAGCTGTTTTTT.

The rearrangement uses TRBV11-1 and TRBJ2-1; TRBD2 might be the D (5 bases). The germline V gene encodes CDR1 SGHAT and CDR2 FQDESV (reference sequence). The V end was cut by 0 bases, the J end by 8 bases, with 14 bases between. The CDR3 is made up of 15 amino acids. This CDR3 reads CASSLARFPGDEQFF. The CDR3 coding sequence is TGTGCCAGCAGCTTAGCGCGTTTCCCCGGGGATGAGCAGTTCTTC.

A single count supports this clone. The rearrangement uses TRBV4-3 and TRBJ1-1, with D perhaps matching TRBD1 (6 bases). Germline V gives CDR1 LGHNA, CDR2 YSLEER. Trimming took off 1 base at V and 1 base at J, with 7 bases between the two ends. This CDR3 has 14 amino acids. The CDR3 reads CASSQGQENTEAFF. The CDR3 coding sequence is TGCGCCAGCAGCCAAGGACAGGAGAACACTGAAGCTTTCTTT.

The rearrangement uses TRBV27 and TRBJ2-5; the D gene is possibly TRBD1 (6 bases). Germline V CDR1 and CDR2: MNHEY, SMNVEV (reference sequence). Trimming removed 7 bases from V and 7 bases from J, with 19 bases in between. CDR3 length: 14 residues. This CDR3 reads CASTSDRTLGTQYF. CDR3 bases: TGTGCCAGCACCTCAGACAGGACTCTAGGGACCCAGTACTTC.

CDR3 loop: CASSVGLAGMGNIQYF. CDR3 bases: TGTGCCAGCAGCGTCGGACTAGCGGGGATGGGAAACATTCAGTACTTC. The chain combines TRBV9 with TRBJ2-4; TRBD2 aligns across 12 bases. With V trimmed by 2 bases and J by 6 bases, 6 bases remained unmatched. The germline CDR1 and CDR2 sequences are SGDLS and YYNGEE. This CDR3 is 16 amino acids long.

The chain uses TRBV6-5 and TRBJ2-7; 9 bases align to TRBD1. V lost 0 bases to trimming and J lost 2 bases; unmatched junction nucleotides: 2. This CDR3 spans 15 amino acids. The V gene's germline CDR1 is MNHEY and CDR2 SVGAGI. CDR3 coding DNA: TGTGCCAGCAGTTACTCGAGGACAGGGGCCTACGAGCAGTACTTC. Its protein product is CASSYSRTGAYEQYF.

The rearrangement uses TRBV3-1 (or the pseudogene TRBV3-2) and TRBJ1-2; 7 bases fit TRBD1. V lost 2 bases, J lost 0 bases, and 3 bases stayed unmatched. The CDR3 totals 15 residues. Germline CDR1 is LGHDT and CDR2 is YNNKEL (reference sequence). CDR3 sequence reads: CASSQRDRPNYGYTF. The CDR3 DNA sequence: TGTGCCAGCAGCCAAAGGGACAGACCTAACTATGGCTACACCTTC.

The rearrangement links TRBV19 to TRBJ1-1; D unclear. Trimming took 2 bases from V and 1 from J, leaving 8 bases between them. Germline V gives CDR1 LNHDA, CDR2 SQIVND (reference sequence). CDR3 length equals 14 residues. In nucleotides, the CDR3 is TGTGCCAGTAGTATAAGGCAGGCGAACACTGAAGCTTTCTTT. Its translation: CASSIRQANTEAFF.

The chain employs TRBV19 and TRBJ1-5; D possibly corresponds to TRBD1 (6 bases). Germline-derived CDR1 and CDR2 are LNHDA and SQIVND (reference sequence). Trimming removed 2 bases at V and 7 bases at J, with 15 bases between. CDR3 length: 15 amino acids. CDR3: CASSILKGGSQPQHF. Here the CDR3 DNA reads TGTGCCAGTAGTATATTGAAGGGGGGGTCCCAGCCCCAGCATTTT.

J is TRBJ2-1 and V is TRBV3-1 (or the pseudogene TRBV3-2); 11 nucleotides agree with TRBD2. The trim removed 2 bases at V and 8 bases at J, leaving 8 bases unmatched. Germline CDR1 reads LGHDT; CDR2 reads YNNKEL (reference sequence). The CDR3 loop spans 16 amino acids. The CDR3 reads CASSQSGTSGRYEQFF. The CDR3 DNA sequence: TGTGCCAGCAGCCAAAGCGGGACTAGCGGCCGGTATGAGCAGTTCTTC.

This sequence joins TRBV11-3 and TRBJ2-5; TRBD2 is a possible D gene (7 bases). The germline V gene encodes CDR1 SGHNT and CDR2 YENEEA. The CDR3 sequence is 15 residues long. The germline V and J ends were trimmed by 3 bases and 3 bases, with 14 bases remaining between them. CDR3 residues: CASSLGRGPEETQYF. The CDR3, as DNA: TGTGCCAGCAGCTTGGGGCGGGGGCCCGAAGAGACCCAGTACTTC.

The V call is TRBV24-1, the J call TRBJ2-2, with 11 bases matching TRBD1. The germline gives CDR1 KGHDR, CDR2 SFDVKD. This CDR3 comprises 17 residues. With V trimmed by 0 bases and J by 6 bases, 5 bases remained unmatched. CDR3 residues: CATSDLDGDRGAGELFF. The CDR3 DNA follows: TGTGCCACCAGTGATTTGGACGGGGACAGGGGGGCCGGGGAGCTGTTTTTT.

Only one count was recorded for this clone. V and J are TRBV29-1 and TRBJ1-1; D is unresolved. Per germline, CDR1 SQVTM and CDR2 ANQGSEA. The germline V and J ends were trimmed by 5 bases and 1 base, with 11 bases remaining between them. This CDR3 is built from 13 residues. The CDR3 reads CSVNGSPNTEAFF. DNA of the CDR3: TGCAGCGTTAATGGCTCTCCGAACACTGAAGCTTTCTTT. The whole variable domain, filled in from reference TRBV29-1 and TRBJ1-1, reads SAVISQKPSRDICQRGTSLTIQCQVDSQVTMMFWYRQQPGQSLTLIATANQGSEATYESGFVIDKFPISRPNLTFSTLTVSNMSPEDSSIYLCSVNGSPNTEAFFGQGTRLTVV.

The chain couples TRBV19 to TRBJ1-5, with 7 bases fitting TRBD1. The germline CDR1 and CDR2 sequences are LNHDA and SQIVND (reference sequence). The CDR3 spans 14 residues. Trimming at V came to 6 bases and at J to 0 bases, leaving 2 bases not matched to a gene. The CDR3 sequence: CASSWDSSNQPQHF. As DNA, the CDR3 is TGTGCCAGTAGCTGGGACAGTAGCAATCAGCCCCAGCATTTT. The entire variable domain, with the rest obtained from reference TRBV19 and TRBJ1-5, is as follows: DGGITQSPKYLFRKEGQNVTLSCEQNLNHDAMYWYRQDPGQGLRLIYYSQIVNDFQKGDIAEGYSVSREKKESFPLTVTSAQKNPTAFYLCASSWDSSNQPQHFGDGTRLSIL.

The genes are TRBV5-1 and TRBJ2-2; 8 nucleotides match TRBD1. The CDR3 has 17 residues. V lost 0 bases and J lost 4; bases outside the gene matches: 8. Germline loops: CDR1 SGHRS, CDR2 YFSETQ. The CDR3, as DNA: TGCGCCAGCAGCTTGGGCCGGACAGGGTCGGGCACCGGGGAGCTGTTTTTT. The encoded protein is CASSLGRTGSGTGELFF. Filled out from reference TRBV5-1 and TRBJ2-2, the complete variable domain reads KAGVTQTPRYLIKTRGQQVTLSCSPISGHRSVSWYQQTPGQGLQFLFEYFSETQRNKGNFPGRFSGRQFSNSRSEMNVSTLELGDSALYLCASSLGRTGSGTGELFFGEGSRLTVL.

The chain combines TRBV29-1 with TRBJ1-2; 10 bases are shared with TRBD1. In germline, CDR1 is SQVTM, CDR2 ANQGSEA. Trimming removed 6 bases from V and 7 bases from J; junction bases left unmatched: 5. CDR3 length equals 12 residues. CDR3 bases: TGCAGCGTGGATGACAGGGGGCTTGGCTACACCTTC. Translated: CSVDDRGLGYTF.

The CDR3, as DNA: TGTGCCACCAGCAAGCCCCCATGGGCAGGGGGTGGCTACGAGCAGTACTTC. Translation: CATSKPPWAGGGYEQYF. J is TRBJ2-7 and V is TRBV15; 7 bases line up with TRBD1. CDR3 size: 17 residues. Losses at the gene ends were 4 bases for V and 3 bases for J; bases not matched to a gene: 15. CDR1 LNHNV and CDR2 YYDKDF come from the germline V gene (reference sequence). The complete variable domain, with remaining parts taken from reference TRBV15 and TRBJ2-7, reads DAMVIQNPRYQVTQFGKPVTLSCSQTLNHNVMYWYQQKSSQAPKLLFHYYDKDFNNEADTPDNFQSRRPNTSFCFLDIRSPGLGDTAMYLCATSKPPWAGGGYEQYFGPGTRLTVT.

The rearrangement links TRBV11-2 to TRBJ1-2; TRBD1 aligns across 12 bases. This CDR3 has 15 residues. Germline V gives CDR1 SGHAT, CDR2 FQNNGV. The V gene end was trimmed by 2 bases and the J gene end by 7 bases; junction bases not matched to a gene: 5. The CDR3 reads CASSLRGQGAFGYTF. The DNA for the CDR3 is TGTGCCAGCAGCTTAAGGGGACAGGGGGCGTTTGGCTACACCTTC.

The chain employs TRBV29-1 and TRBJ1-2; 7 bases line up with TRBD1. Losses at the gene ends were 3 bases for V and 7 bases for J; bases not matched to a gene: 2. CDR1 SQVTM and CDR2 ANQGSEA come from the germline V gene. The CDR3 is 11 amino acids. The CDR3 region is CSVDSGGGYTF. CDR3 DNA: TGCAGCGTTGATTCAGGGGGTGGCTACACCTTC.